What follows are 26 T cell receptor beta chains derived from one specimen sequenced in a study of T cells in Graves' hyperthyroidism and ophthalmopathy (dated by TCRdb to between 2018 and 2021). The method was multiplex PCR. TCRdb lists the instrument as Illumina HiSeq 2000. Amplification of TCR beta CDR3 regions was carried out from RNA transcripts. The first round of RT-PCR for the TCR CDR3 was performed with the HTBI primer set and the Qiagen OneStep RT-PCR kit. Using fastp at Q25 and MiXCR, TCRdb reprocessed the public reads and kept productive beta chains. Rows are combined by CDR3 protein, so each entry shows the most common genes and DNA. The sample records 270,000 or so distinct CDR3 sequences, 25% to 30% of which are singletons. Approximately 25% of the sample is taken by the ten largest. What was sequenced was blood. These receptor sequences come from a man aged 35 to 55 with Graves' hyperthyroidism that later progressed to Graves' ophthalmopathy.

This chain connects TRBV29-1 to TRBJ2-7, with 9 bases matching TRBD2. Per the germline V gene, CDR1 is SQVTM and CDR2 is ANQGSEA. The CDR3 is made up of 20 amino acids. Trimming took 7 bases from V and 0 from J; bases not matched to a gene: 25. Here the CDR3 DNA reads TGCAGCGGCCACACCCAACGGGGGGCGTTAGCGGGAGCGAACTCCTACGAGCAGTACTTC. Protein sequence: CSGHTQRGALAGANSYEQYF.

This clonotype was recorded at least ten times. The chain couples TRBV28 to TRBJ1-6; 9 bases match TRBD1. Germline lookup yields CDR1 MDHEN and CDR2 SYDVKM. Trimming cost V 8 bases and J 9 bases; bases outside gene matches: 8. This CDR3 comprises 14 residues. CDR3 DNA: TGTGCCAGCGATTGGACAGGGGTTAGTTCACCCCTCCACTTT. This codes for CASDWTGVSSPLHF. Combining the CDR3 with reference TRBV28 and TRBJ1-6 gives the whole variable domain DVKVTQSSRYLVKRTGEKVFLECVQDMDHENMFWYRQDPGLGLRLIYFSYDVKMKEKGDIPEGYSVSREKKERFSLILESASTNQTSMYLCASDWTGVSSPLHFGNGTRLTVT.

This clonotype has only a few counts. This chain links TRBV18 with TRBJ2-7, with 10 bases lining up with TRBD1. This CDR3 has 19 amino acids. The V gene end was trimmed by 3 bases and the J gene end by 4 bases; junction bases not matched to a gene: 18. Germline CDR1 KGHSH, CDR2 LQKENI. The CDR3 nucleotides read TGTGCCAGCTCACCTGCGGCACCTGTGGGGACAGGGGCCCGGTACGAGCAGTACTTC. Its translation is CASSPAAPVGTGARYEQYF.

This clonotype showed up just once. J is TRBJ1-1 and V is TRBV12-3 or TRBV12-4; tentatively, D is TRBD1 (6 bases). This CDR3 has 14 amino acids. Trimming left V 3 bases short and J 3 bases short, with 11 bases between. The CDR3 DNA follows: TGTGCCAGCAGTTTTCAGGGGCGGGACACTGAAGCTTTCTTT. Its protein is CASSFQGRDTEAFF.

This clonotype was seen only a few times. The rearrangement joins TRBV12-3 or TRBV12-4 to TRBJ2-7, with D maybe TRBD2 (6 bases). The CDR3 runs 15 residues. V shed 1 base and J shed 2 bases, with 12 bases lying between them. DNA of the CDR3: TGTGCCAGCAGTTTAGGGCCGGAGCGGGCCTACGAGCAGTACTTC. Translated: CASSLGPERAYEQYF.

This sequence joins TRBV6-2 or TRBV6-3 and TRBJ2-7; D unclear. V dropped 8 bases and J dropped 3 bases, with 14 bases sitting between them. Germline V gene data show CDR1 as MNHEY and CDR2 as SVGEGT. The CDR3 has 13 amino acids. This CDR3 reads CASGYSTYYEQYF. The CDR3 bases are TGTGCCAGCGGCTACAGTACATACTACGAGCAGTACTTC.

The V gene is TRBV12-3 or TRBV12-4, the J gene TRBJ2-5; the D gene is possibly TRBD1 (5 bases). The CDR3 extends over 13 amino acids. V lost 8 bases, J lost 2 bases, and 12 bases lay in between. The chain's CDR3 is CASRQLSQETQYF. For the CDR3, the DNA is TGTGCCAGCCGACAGTTATCACAAGAGACCCAGTACTTC.

The CDR3, as DNA: TGTGCCAGCAGTTACCGGACTAGCGGGAGTTCGAGCGAGACCCAGTACTTC. It specifies CASSYRTSGSSSETQYF. This sequence joins TRBV6-5 and TRBJ2-5; 13 nucleotides agree with TRBD2. CDR3 length: 17 amino acids. Looked up from germline, CDR1 is MNHEY and CDR2 is SVGAGI. V shed 2 bases, J shed 5 bases, and the junction held 8 bases outside the gene matches.

The chain joins TRBV20-1 to TRBJ1-1, with D possibly matching TRBD1 (5 bases). The CDR3 totals 13 residues. CDR1 DFQATT and CDR2 SNEGSKA come from the germline V gene (reference sequence). V was pared by 3 bases and J by 0 bases, with 8 bases between. CDR3 in DNA: TGCAGTGCTAGGGGGACGGTGAACACTGAAGCTTTCTTT. Amino acids: CSARGTVNTEAFF.

This clonotype was counted many times. V and J are TRBV24-1 and TRBJ2-4, with 7 bases lining up with TRBD1. CDR1 and CDR2 from the germline V gene are KGHDR and SFDVKD. V dropped 6 bases and J dropped 1; count of bases not matched to a gene: 5. This CDR3 contains 15 residues. CDR3 nucleotide sequence: TGTGCCACCAGTCGAGGCAGGGGGGCCAAAAACATTCAGTACTTC. Amino acids: CATSRGRGAKNIQYF.

There are many counts of this clonotype. The chain has TRBV11-2 and TRBJ1-1; D is ambiguous. Trimming cost V 2 bases and J 4 bases, with 8 bases left between them. The CDR3 runs to 13 residues. In germline, CDR1 is SGHAT, CDR2 FQNNGV. The CDR3 DNA is TGTGCCAGCAGCTTACTGGCAACCACTGAAGCTTTCTTT. As protein: CASSLLATTEAFF. Supplemented by reference TRBV11-2 and TRBJ1-1, the full variable domain reads EAGVAQSPRYKIIEKRQSVAFWCNPISGHATLYWYQQILGQGPKLLIQFQNNGVVDDSQLPKDRFSAERLKGVDSTLKIQPAKLEDSAVYLCASSLLATTEAFFGQGTRLTVV.

This chain connects TRBV6-2 or TRBV6-3 to TRBJ2-7, with 7 nucleotides matching TRBD1. Germline CDR1 is MNHEY and CDR2 is SVGEGT. Losses at the gene ends were 4 bases for V and 2 bases for J; bases not matched to a gene: 5. The CDR3 is 14 amino acids. CDR3: CASSSGTAPYEQYF. DNA of the CDR3: TGTGCCAGCAGTTCAGGGACAGCCCCCTACGAGCAGTACTTC.

This chain uses TRBV6-2 or TRBV6-3 with TRBJ1-1; D ambiguous. The V gene lost 6 bases and the J gene lost 11 bases, with 16 bases spanning the gap. CDR1 and CDR2 (germline): MNHEY, SVGEGT. The CDR3 runs 12 residues. The DNA of the CDR3 is TGTGCCAGCAGAACGAACGGGTGGCGTGCTTTCTTT. It encodes CASRTNGWRAFF.

The chain joins TRBV6-4 to TRBJ1-1; D is ambiguous. The CDR3 totals 13 residues. Germline V gene sequence: CDR1 MRHNA, CDR2 SNTAGT. The CDR3 sequence is CATRSGVNTEAFF. The CDR3 DNA sequence: TGTGCTACGAGGTCGGGAGTGAACACTGAAGCTTTCTTT.

This clonotype appeared a few times. This chain joins TRBV5-1 and TRBJ2-5; D might be TRBD1 (6 bases). V dropped 4 bases and J dropped 4 bases, with 17 bases sitting between them. CDR1 is SGHRS, CDR2 YFSETQ, per germline. The CDR3 is 15 amino acids. The CDR3 loop is CASSPSQGRGETQYF. The CDR3 DNA reads as TGCGCCAGCAGCCCGTCCCAGGGGCGCGGAGAGACCCAGTACTTC.

This clonotype has only one observation. The chain carries TRBV5-1 and TRBJ1-1; 8 bases align to TRBD1. Germline CDR1 SGHRS, CDR2 YFSETQ. V lost 4 bases to trimming and J lost 5 bases; unmatched junction nucleotides: 10. The CDR3 is made up of 15 amino acids. Here the CDR3 reads CASSRSATGVTEAFF. The CDR3 DNA follows: TGCGCCAGCAGCCGAAGTGCGACAGGGGTGACTGAAGCTTTCTTT.

This clonotype showed up many times. This sequence joins TRBV20-1 and TRBJ1-5; D perhaps matches TRBD1 (6 bases). This CDR3 region has 15 residues. The germline gives CDR1 DFQATT, CDR2 SNEGSKA (reference sequence). Between the trimmed V and J ends, which lost 6 bases and 6 bases, there was a span of 21 bases. The CDR3 region is CSAIWGGPRSQPQHF. CDR3 in DNA: TGCAGTGCCATTTGGGGGGGGCCGAGAAGTCAGCCCCAGCATTTT.

This clonotype was counted many times. V and J are TRBV2 and TRBJ1-3; a possible D gene is TRBD1 (5 bases). Trimming removed 1 base at V and 0 bases at J, with 10 bases between. The CDR3 runs 16 residues. The germline CDR1 and CDR2 sequences are SNHLY and FYNNEI. CDR3 in amino acids: CASSEVLQVSGNTIYF. The DNA for the CDR3 is TGTGCCAGCAGTGAAGTGTTACAGGTCTCTGGAAACACCATATATTTT.

This clonotype was counted ten times or more. The chain employs TRBV29-1 and TRBJ2-7; D may be TRBD1 (6 bases). V was clipped by 5 bases and J by 4 bases, with 15 bases between them. CDR3 size: 13 residues. The germline gives CDR1 SQVTM, CDR2 ANQGSEA. CDR3 amino acids: CSVKQGSAYEQYF. The CDR3, as DNA: TGCAGCGTTAAACAGGGTTCCGCATACGAGCAGTACTTC.

This clonotype showed up many times. The chain carries TRBV5-1 and TRBJ1-1; D not certain. There are 15 residues in the CDR3. From germline, CDR1 is SGHRS and CDR2 YFSETQ. The V and J ends lost 0 bases and 3 bases respectively, with 12 bases between them. As DNA, the CDR3 is TGCGCCAGCAGCTTGGGGACTCAAGTAGACACTGAAGCTTTCTTT. Encoded protein: CASSLGTQVDTEAFF.

The chain uses TRBV10-3 and TRBJ2-1, with D uncertain. The CDR3 length is 12 residues. The germline CDR1 and CDR2 sequences are ENHRY and SYGVKD. V was shortened by 5 bases and J by 4 bases, with 6 bases between the two germline ends. CDR3 DNA: TGTGCCATCAGTCGGAGTTACAATGAGCAGTTCTTC. This translates into CAISRSYNEQFF.

This clonotype was seen at least ten times. The rearrangement uses TRBV12-3 or TRBV12-4 and TRBJ2-2; 9 bases agree with TRBD1. The CDR3 loop spans 14 amino acids. Trimming took 6 bases from V and 5 from J; bases not matched to a gene: 4. For the CDR3, the DNA is TGTGCCAGCAGCCGGGACAGGGATACCGGGGAGCTGTTTTTT. It yields the protein CASSRDRDTGELFF.

This clonotype was recorded at least ten times. The chain couples TRBV2 to TRBJ1-5, with D possibly matching TRBD1 (5 bases). CDR3 size: 14 residues. Trimming cost V 5 bases and J 7 bases, with 15 bases left between them. The germline CDR1 and CDR2 sequences are SNHLY and FYNNEI. CDR3 in amino acids: CASSLTPRDQPQHF. In DNA, the CDR3 is TGTGCCAGCAGTTTGACACCGAGGGACCAGCCCCAGCATTTT.

This clonotype was seen many times. V usage is TRBV6-2 or TRBV6-3 and J usage is TRBJ2-7, with D possibly TRBD2 on 6 matching bases. CDR3 length: 16 amino acids. The V end lost 7 bases, the J end lost 0 bases, and 19 bases lay between the germline ends. Germline CDR1 reads MNHEY; CDR2 reads SVGEGT. This chain's CDR3 is CASTLRDSEFSYEQYF. Here the CDR3 DNA reads TGTGCCAGCACCCTTCGGGACTCCGAATTCTCCTACGAGCAGTACTTC.

A few counts support this clonotype. One junction end does not reproduce the germline sequence, and a read error may be involved. The chain joins TRBV6-1 to TRBJ1-2; perhaps TRBD1 as D (5 bases). CDR1 is MNHNS, CDR2 SASEGT, per germline. This CDR3 has 13 residues. The CDR3 loop is CASGTTVIAGYTF. CDR3 coding DNA: TGTGCCAGCGGCACGACAGTCATCGCGGGCTATACCTTC.

This clonotype was seen repeatedly, ten times or more. The chain is built from TRBV12-3 or TRBV12-4 and TRBJ2-3; TRBD1 might be the D (6 bases). The V end lost 3 bases, the J end lost 4 bases, and 11 bases lay between the germline ends. The CDR3 is 14 residues long. CDR3 sequence reads: CASSFLQGADTQYF. CDR3 sequence (DNA): TGTGCCAGCAGTTTTTTACAGGGAGCAGATACGCAGTATTTT.